These 25 T cell receptor beta chains were sequenced from one sample in a study of cytomegalovirus exposure and HLA in healthy donors. In the PCR, 60 Vbeta and 13 Jbeta primers were used. Clones were sequenced by immunoSEQ multiplex PCR, and TCRdb holds only the in-frame ones, with some missing. Here the sample spans about 160,000 clones, over 60% being singletons. Sample: PBMCs. The receptors were gathered from a woman in her thirties or forties in good health and CMV-seronegative.

V is TRBV5-1 and J is TRBJ1-6; no clear D gene. CDR3 length: 16 residues. CDR1 is SGHRS and CDR2 is YFSETQ in the germline V gene. V was trimmed by 1 base and J by 2 bases, leaving 10 bases between them. The CDR3 bases are TGCGCCAGCAGCTTGAGAGGGAGTACCTATAATTCACCCCTCCACTTT. This encodes CASSLRGSTYNSPLHF.

This clone was seen a handful of times. The V gene is TRBV6-4, the J gene TRBJ2-2, with 8 bases matching TRBD1. Germline CDR1 reads MRHNA; CDR2 reads SNTAGT. The V and J ends lost 6 bases and 5 bases, in that order; junction bases with no gene match: 2. This CDR3 region has 13 residues. CDR3 sequence reads: CASSRTGTGELFF. The CDR3 coding sequence is TGTGCCAGCAGCCGGACAGGGACCGGGGAGCTGTTTTTT.

The V and J genes are TRBV4-1 and TRBJ2-2, with TRBD1 as a possible D gene (6 bases). Trimming stripped 2 bases from V and 0 bases from J, with 10 bases between. In germline, CDR1 is MGHRA, CDR2 YSYEKL. This CDR3 region has 16 residues. CDR3 sequence reads: CASSQPTGPNTGELFF. CDR3 sequence (DNA): TGCGCCAGCAGCCAACCGACAGGCCCGAACACCGGGGAGCTGTTTTTT.

This chain connects TRBV5-5 to TRBJ2-7; TRBD2 might be the D (6 bases). This CDR3 contains 14 residues. The V end was cut by 10 bases, the J end by 5 bases, with 22 bases between. Germline CDR1 is SGHKS and CDR2 is YYEKEE (reference sequence). The CDR3 spells CAWEELPVPNEQYF. CDR3 DNA: TGTGCCTGGGAGGAACTCCCAGTGCCCAACGAGCAGTACTTC.

V usage is TRBV4-1 and J usage is TRBJ2-7; D is possibly TRBD2 (5 bases). The CDR3 is made up of 14 amino acids. The V end was cut by 2 bases, the J end by 0 bases, with 8 bases between. From germline, CDR1 is MGHRA and CDR2 YSYEKL. This CDR3 reads CASSQPGISYEQYF. DNA of the CDR3: TGCGCCAGCAGCCAACCGGGGATCTCCTACGAGCAGTACTTC.

This clone was seen only a few times. For the CDR3, the DNA is TGTGCCAGTAGACCAGGGGCCCTCTATGGCTACACCTTC. Its protein product is CASRPGALYGYTF. The chain has TRBV19 and TRBJ1-2, with a possible D match to TRBD1 (6 bases). Germline assignment: CDR1 LNHDA and CDR2 SQIVND (reference sequence). The CDR3 runs to 13 residues. V gave up 6 bases and J gave up 4 bases, with 12 bases separating them.

The V and J genes are TRBV7-3 and TRBJ2-3, with 7 bases matching TRBD2. The CDR3 spans 20 residues. Germline trimming cut 3 bases from V and 1 base from J; bases unmatched to any gene: 19. In germline, CDR1 is SGHTA, CDR2 FQGTGA. The CDR3 loop reads CASSLGPSGLRIYGTDTQYF. The CDR3 DNA reads as TGTGCCAGCAGCTTGGGCCCTAGCGGCCTACGGATATATGGCACAGATACGCAGTATTTT.

In regard to this clone: Given a much more abundant clone one base away, this may be a read error. This chain joins TRBV11-1 and TRBJ1-1; no definite D call. The V end was cut by 3 bases, the J end by 4 bases, with 6 bases between. The V gene's germline CDR1 is SGHAT and CDR2 FQDESV (reference sequence). CDR3 length equals 12 residues. Here the CDR3 DNA reads TGTGCCAGCAGCTTGACTGGCACTGAAGCTTTCTTT. It codes for CASSLTGTEAFF.

This chain connects TRBV5-4 to TRBJ1-2; D possibly corresponds to TRBD1 (6 bases). Germline-derived CDR1 and CDR2 are SGHNT and YYREEE (reference sequence). The CDR3 has 15 residues. The V end lost 3 bases, the J end lost 4 bases, and 16 bases lay between the germline ends. For the CDR3, the DNA is TGTGCCAGCAGCTCTCCCGGGACAACTACCTATGGCTACACCTTC. It translates to CASSSPGTTTYGYTF.

The chain employs TRBV7-3 and TRBJ1-1; D may be TRBD1 (6 bases). CDR3 length equals 13 residues. Germline V CDR1 and CDR2: SGHTA, FQGTGA. The V and J ends lost 5 bases and 1 base respectively, with 8 bases between them. The CDR3 protein is CASSRQENTEAFF. The CDR3 DNA follows: TGTGCCAGCAGCAGACAGGAGAACACTGAAGCTTTCTTT.

This clone was picked up one time. This chain links TRBV6-5 with TRBJ1-1; D not resolved. Trimming cost V 3 bases and J 1 base, with 6 bases left between them. The CDR3 is made up of 13 amino acids. CDR1 and CDR2 (germline): MNHEY, SVGAGI. The CDR3: CASSYGGNTEAFF. CDR3 DNA: TGTGCCAGCAGTTATGGAGGGAACACTGAAGCTTTCTTT.

The chain couples TRBV5-6 to TRBJ2-3; a possible D gene is TRBD2 (6 bases). The germline gives CDR1 SGHDT, CDR2 YYEEEE. Trimming stripped 2 bases from V and 4 bases from J, with 14 bases between. The CDR3 consists of 15 residues. The CDR3 region is CASSFLEGWADTQYF. DNA of the CDR3: TGTGCCAGCAGCTTTTTGGAGGGATGGGCAGATACGCAGTATTTT.

The chain recombines TRBV18 with TRBJ2-7; a possible D gene is TRBD2 (5 bases). The germline V gene has CDR1 KGHSH and CDR2 LQKENI. Trimming shortened V by 5 bases and J by 0 bases, and 11 bases separated the two germline ends. CDR3 length: 14 amino acids. CDR3 in DNA: TGTGCCAGCTCATGGACTTTGAACTCCTACGAGCAGTACTTC. This gives the protein CASSWTLNSYEQYF.

This sequence joins TRBV7-2 and TRBJ1-5, with a tentative D call TRBD1 (6 bases). Trimming removed 4 bases at V and 7 bases at J, with 8 bases between. Germline lookup yields CDR1 SGHTA and CDR2 FQGNSA. This CDR3 is 12 amino acids long. The DNA for the CDR3 is TGTGCCAGCAGCTGGACAGCACAGCCCCAGCATTTT. The encoded protein is CASSWTAQPQHF.

The CDR3 loop is CASSGGGGNYGYTF. CDR3 nucleotide sequence: TGTGCCAGCAGCGGGGGGGGTGGAAACTATGGCTACACCTTC. V usage is TRBV9 and J usage is TRBJ1-2, with D tentatively TRBD1 (5 bases). Trimming pared 3 bases from V and 2 bases from J, leaving 11 bases between. Germline-derived CDR1 and CDR2 are SGDLS and YYNGEE. The CDR3 contains 14 residues.

The genes are TRBV29-1 and TRBJ2-5; 9 bases line up with TRBD2. The V and J ends lost 4 bases and 5 bases, in that order; junction bases with no gene match: 11. This CDR3 comprises 15 residues. Germline CDR1 reads SQVTM; CDR2 reads ANQGSEA. The CDR3 protein is CSVVGASGMGETQYF. For the CDR3, the DNA is TGCAGCGTTGTCGGGGCTAGCGGGATGGGTGAGACCCAGTACTTC. The full variable domain, rest sourced from reference TRBV29-1 and TRBJ2-5, is SAVISQKPSRDICQRGTSLTIQCQVDSQVTMMFWYRQQPGQSLTLIATANQGSEATYESGFVIDKFPISRPNLTFSTLTVSNMSPEDSSIYLCSVVGASGMGETQYFGPGTRLLVL.

The chain combines TRBV18 with TRBJ1-6, with a weak D call TRBD1 (6 bases). The CDR3 sequence is 15 residues long. V was clipped by 3 bases and J by 9 bases, with 15 bases between them. The germline V gene has CDR1 KGHSH and CDR2 LQKENI. The DNA of the CDR3 is TGTGCCAGCTCACCGCTGCTAGGGGACACTTCACCCCTCCACTTT. This encodes CASSPLLGDTSPLHF.

This clone was detected a few times. The chain uses TRBV18 and TRBJ2-2, with 11 positions matching TRBD2. Germline CDR1 reads KGHSH; CDR2 reads LQKENI. V dropped 0 bases and J dropped 1; count of bases not matched to a gene: 1. CDR3 length equals 17 residues. The chain's CDR3 is CASSPPGLAVNTGELFF. CDR3 coding DNA: TGTGCCAGCTCACCACCGGGACTAGCGGTGAACACCGGGGAGCTGTTTTTT.

The V and J genes are TRBV6-5 and TRBJ2-3, with D perhaps matching TRBD2 (6 bases). This CDR3 has 14 residues. The ends were cut back, 6 bases at V and 2 bases at J, with 12 bases in the middle. Germline V gene lookup returns CDR1 MNHEY and CDR2 SVGAGI. For the CDR3, the DNA is TGTGCCAGCAGCCTAAGCGGGTTCACAGATACGCAGTATTTT. Its protein product is CASSLSGFTDTQYF.

The chain employs TRBV4-1 and TRBJ1-4; unclear D gene. This CDR3 region has 16 residues. V dropped 0 bases and J dropped 0 bases, with 8 bases sitting between them. CDR1 MGHRA and CDR2 YSYEKL come from the germline V gene. The CDR3 sequence is CASSQELATTNEKLFF. CDR3 bases: TGCGCCAGCAGCCAAGAACTTGCCACAACTAATGAAAAACTGTTTTTT.

The chain carries TRBV4-1 and TRBJ1-2; D not certain. There are 14 residues in the CDR3. Deletions cut 4 bases from V and 5 bases from J, with 14 bases between. The germline V gene has CDR1 MGHRA and CDR2 YSYEKL. The CDR3 sequence is CASSRAGGTYGYTF. CDR3 DNA: TGCGCCAGCAGCCGGGCGGGAGGCACTTATGGCTACACCTTC.

This clone was counted only a few times. The chain is built from TRBV4-1 and TRBJ2-7, with 8 bases lining up with TRBD1. V trimming: 6 bases; J trimming: 3 bases; junction bases outside the gene matches: 7. Germline V gene data show CDR1 as MGHRA and CDR2 as YSYEKL. The CDR3 sequence is 14 residues long. The CDR3 region has the DNA TGCGCCAGCAGGCCTTCGACAGGGGTCTACGAGCAGTACTTC. It encodes CASRPSTGVYEQYF.

The chain couples TRBV7-9 to TRBJ1-2; D is possibly TRBD1 (6 bases). CDR1 is SEHNR and CDR2 is FQNEAQ in the germline V gene (reference sequence). The CDR3 sequence is 14 residues long. Deletions cut 2 bases from V and 2 bases from J, with 9 bases between. The CDR3 loop is CASSLRQDNYGYTF. CDR3 in DNA: TGTGCCAGCAGCTTACGACAGGACAACTATGGCTACACCTTC.

This chain connects TRBV6-5 to TRBJ1-2, with D unresolved. Trimming pared 5 bases from V and 4 bases from J, leaving 11 bases between. This CDR3 has 13 residues. Per the germline V gene, CDR1 is MNHEY and CDR2 is SVGAGI. Here the CDR3 reads CASSRQGSYGYTF. CDR3 in DNA: TGTGCCAGCAGTCGCCAAGGGAGCTATGGCTACACCTTC.

The chain is built from TRBV6-5 and TRBJ1-6; D unclear. Germline-derived CDR1 and CDR2 are MNHEY and SVGAGI. This CDR3 is 15 amino acids long. Trimming left V 6 bases short and J 0 bases short, with 9 bases between. As DNA, the CDR3 is TGTGCCAGCAGACCCCTCGGCTCCTATAATTCACCCCTCCACTTT. It is translated as CASRPLGSYNSPLHF.